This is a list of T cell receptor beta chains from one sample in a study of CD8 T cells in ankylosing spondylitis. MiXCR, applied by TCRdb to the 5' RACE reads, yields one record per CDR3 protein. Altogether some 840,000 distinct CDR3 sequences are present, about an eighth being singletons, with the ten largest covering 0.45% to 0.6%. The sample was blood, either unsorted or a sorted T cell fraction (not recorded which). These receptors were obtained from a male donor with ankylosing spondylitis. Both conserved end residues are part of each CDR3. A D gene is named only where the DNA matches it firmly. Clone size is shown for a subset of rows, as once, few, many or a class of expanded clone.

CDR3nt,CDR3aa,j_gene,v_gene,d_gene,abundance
TGCGCCAGCAGCTTGTCCGGACAGACAATTAACTATGGCTACACCTTC,CASSLSGQTINYGYTF,TRBJ1-2,TRBV5-1,NA,few
TGCAGCGCTTTACCGGGACTAGCGGGAGAGACCCAGTACTTC,CSALPGLAGETQYF,TRBJ2-5,TRBV29-1,TRBD2,many
TGTGCCATCAGCCCATCGCCACAGGGAGGTCAGCCCCAGCATTTT,CAISPSPQGGQPQHF,TRBJ1-5,TRBV10-3,NA,NA
TGTGCCAGCAGCGAAGTAGGGGGTTACACAGATACGCAGTATTTT,CASSEVGGYTDTQYF,TRBJ2-3,TRBV7-3,NA,few
TGTGCCAGCAGCCCGGCCCCGACAGGGGGCTACACCTTC,CASSPAPTGGYTF,TRBJ1-2,TRBV27,TRBD1,few
TGTGCCAGCAGTTTATTGGGCCTAGGGGGAAAGGACACAGATACGCAGTATTTT,CASSLLGLGGKDTDTQYF,TRBJ2-3,TRBV27,NA,many
TGTGCCAGCACCCCGGCGGGACTGGGCACAGATACGCAGTATTTT,CASTPAGLGTDTQYF,TRBJ2-3,TRBV12-3/TRBV12-4,NA,NA
TGTGCCAGCAGTCGAGCCTCCGGACAGTATAGCAATCAGCCCCAGCATTTT,CASSRASGQYSNQPQHF,TRBJ1-5,TRBV12-3/TRBV12-4,NA,NA
TGTGCCAGCAGCTTAAAAGGGCGGGGCAATCAGCCCCAGCATTTT,CASSLKGRGNQPQHF,TRBJ1-5,TRBV7-2,NA,many
TGTGCCAGCAGATTCACAGGAGGGGCGAACACCGGGGAGCTGTTTTTT,CASRFTGGANTGELFF,TRBJ2-2,TRBV7-2,NA,NA
TGCGCCAGCGAAATTAGCGGGCCGCCCTACAATGAGCAGTTCTTC,CASEISGPPYNEQFF,TRBJ2-1,TRBV10-2,TRBD2,few
TGCAGTGCCAGAGGCCAGCTAATGAACACTGAAGCTTTCTTT,CSARGQLMNTEAFF,TRBJ1-1,TRBV20-1,NA,few
TGCAGTGCCACCCAGGGGAGCAATCAGCCCCAGCATTTT,CSATQGSNQPQHF,TRBJ1-5,TRBV20-1,NA,many
TGTGCCAGTCGTGCGATGGCAGACCTAGCCAAAAACATTCAGTACTTC,CASRAMADLAKNIQYF,TRBJ2-4,TRBV2,NA,few
TGTGCCAGCAGAAGGACAGGGGCCTCCAACGAGCAGTACTTC,CASRRTGASNEQYF,TRBJ2-7,TRBV6-1,TRBD1,NA
TGCAGTGCTAGGTCCAGGCAAGAGACCCAGTACTTC,CSARSRQETQYF,TRBJ2-5,TRBV20-1,NA,many
TGTGCCAGCAGTTACCGAGATAAGGAGGAGACCCAGTACTTC,CASSYRDKEETQYF,TRBJ2-5,TRBV12-3/TRBV12-4,NA,NA
TGCAGTGCTAGAGGAAAGGAGAAGAGTGAAGCTTTCTTT,CSARGKEKSEAFF,TRBJ1-1,TRBV20-1,NA,few
TGCAGCGCGGCCCTGGCGGGTCTCCAAGAGACCCAGTACTTC,CSAALAGLQETQYF,TRBJ2-5,TRBV29-1,NA,many
TGTGCCACTTTAGACCTATTTGGGCATCAGCCCCAGCATTTT,CATLDLFGHQPQHF,TRBJ1-5,TRBV6-1,NA,NA
TGTGCCAGCAGTTATGATCAAGCGGGGGGACACGAGCAGTACTTC,CASSYDQAGGHEQYF,TRBJ2-7,TRBV6-2/TRBV6-3,TRBD2,NA
TGTGCCAGCAGCTTTACCGGGACCAGGGGAACCGGGGAGCTGTTTTTT,CASSFTGTRGTGELFF,TRBJ2-2,TRBV7-9,NA,few
TGTGCCAGCAGCTTATCACTAAACTATGGCTACACCTTC,CASSLSLNYGYTF,TRBJ1-2,TRBV11-2,NA,few
TGCGCCAGCCGTCCGGGGAACTCCTACAATGAGCAGTTCTTC,CASRPGNSYNEQFF,TRBJ2-1,TRBV5-1,NA,few
TGTGCCAGCTCACCACAACGGCGGAACACCGGGGAGCTGTTTTTT,CASSPQRRNTGELFF,TRBJ2-2,TRBV18,NA,NA
TGCAGCGTTGATCCGGGTGGCACAGATACGCAGTATTTT,CSVDPGGTDTQYF,TRBJ2-3,TRBV29-1,NA,many
TGTGCCAGCTTTCCAAGGGATGGGCATTCACCCCTCCACTTT,CASFPRDGHSPLHF,TRBJ1-6,TRBV6-1,NA,many
TGTGCCAGCAGGCAAACGGCCGGGACACTCTATGGCTACACCTTC,CASRQTAGTLYGYTF,TRBJ1-2,TRBV11-2,NA,few
TGCAGCGTTGGGCCGGGACTGCTCACAGATACGCAGTATTTT,CSVGPGLLTDTQYF,TRBJ2-3,TRBV29-1,NA,NA
TGCAGTGGCTCACCCAGGGGGTTCCCCTACGAGCAGTACTTC,CSGSPRGFPYEQYF,TRBJ2-7,TRBV20-1,TRBD1,NA
TGTGCCAGCAGCTATTTGCGGGGGAGTTTTTATGAGCAGTTCTTC,CASSYLRGSFYEQFF,TRBJ2-1,TRBV6-2/TRBV6-3,TRBD2,many
TGCAGTGCTAGAGTAGCTAGCGGGAGGACCTACAATGAGCAGTTCTTC,CSARVASGRTYNEQFF,TRBJ2-1,TRBV20-1,TRBD2,NA
TGCAGTGCCAACCCGAGCTACTATGGCTACACCTTC,CSANPSYYGYTF,TRBJ1-2,TRBV20-1,NA,NA
TGCAGTTTGAGGACGGATTCCTTAGAGCAGTACTTC,CSLRTDSLEQYF,TRBJ2-7,TRBV20-1,NA,NA
TGTGCCACCAGCAGAGTGGGCAGGAATTCACCCCTCCACTTT,CATSRVGRNSPLHF,TRBJ1-6,TRBV15,NA,many
TGTGCCTGGAGGACAGGGGGAGATACGCAGTATTTT,CAWRTGGDTQYF,TRBJ2-3,TRBV30,TRBD1,few
TGCGCCAGCAGCTTTGCGGGGCTAAGTGAGCAGTTCTTC,CASSFAGLSEQFF,TRBJ2-1,TRBV5-1,NA,few
TGTGCCAGCAGCCCCGGACAGGGAGGCACCATATATTTT,CASSPGQGGTIYF,TRBJ1-3,TRBV5-6,TRBD1,NA
TGTGCCAGTAGTATAGATCAAGACAGGGGGAGGACGTCCTATGGCTACACCTTC,CASSIDQDRGRTSYGYTF,TRBJ1-2,TRBV19,TRBD1,few
TGCAGTGCTAGAGATCGGCTAGCGTCGAATGAGCAGTTCTTC,CSARDRLASNEQFF,TRBJ2-1,TRBV20-1,NA,few
TGTGCCAGCAGCTTGCTGGGCGCGAGCTACGAGCAGTACTTC,CASSLLGASYEQYF,TRBJ2-7,TRBV5-6,NA,few
TGCAGTGCTAGCGGGGGCTACAATCAGCCCCAGCATTTT,CSASGGYNQPQHF,TRBJ1-5,TRBV20-1,NA,many
TGTGCCACCAGTGATTCTAGGACAGCTCAAGAGACCCAGTACTTC,CATSDSRTAQETQYF,TRBJ2-5,TRBV24-1,NA,NA
TGTGCCAGCAGCTTAGGGGGGGCCTACTACGAGCAGTACTTC,CASSLGGAYYEQYF,TRBJ2-7,TRBV7-2,NA,many